These T cell receptor beta chains were read from a single sample in a study of blood T cells in healthy people across ages. Each CDR3 protein gets one entry after TCRdb re-called the 5' RACE reads with MiXCR. The repertoire has 1.2 million to 1.5 million distinct CDR3 sequences, roughly 40% of them found once; the top ten carry around 8%. Sequencing was performed on blood. The receptor source for this set is a woman between 18 and 29 years old in good health. CDR3s include the opening cysteine and the closing phenylalanine or tryptophan. A D gene is named only where the DNA matches it firmly. Rows may omit the clone size; those that give it use once, few, many or a size class.

d_call j_call clone_size v_call cdr3_aa cdr3_nt
TRBD2 TRBJ2-7 few TRBV20-1 CSASPLAGGLDEQYF TGCAGTGCTAGCCCACTAGCGGGAGGTCTCGATGAGCAGTACTTC
TRBD2 TRBJ2-4 NA TRBV5-8 CASSIRLAGVGNIQYF TGTGCCAGCAGCATCCGACTAGCGGGAGTGGGGAACATTCAGTACTTC
TRBD1 TRBJ1-1 NA TRBV5-4 CASSPPGQEAFF TGTGCCAGCAGCCCCCCGGGACAGGAAGCTTTCTTT
TRBD1 TRBJ1-1 NA TRBV4-1 CASSQRTGADTEAFF TGCGCCAGCAGCCAACGGACAGGGGCGGACACTGAAGCTTTCTTT
TRBD1 TRBJ1-5 few TRBV2 CASSGWDRDQPQHF TGTGCCAGCAGTGGGTGGGACAGAGATCAGCCCCAGCATTTT
TRBD2 TRBJ2-5 few TRBV5-1 CASSLGLAGEPFRETQYF TGCGCCAGCAGCTTGGGACTAGCGGGGGAACCTTTCAGAGAGACCCAGTACTTC
TRBD2 TRBJ2-1 few TRBV4-2 CASSQEGTSDWNEQFF TGTGCCAGCAGCCAAGAGGGGACTAGCGATTGGAATGAGCAGTTCTTC
NA TRBJ2-1 NA TRBV19 CASSPPGNGQFF TGTGCCAGTAGTCCCCCGGGGAATGGGCAGTTCTTC
TRBD1 TRBJ1-5 NA TRBV3-1 CASSQGTGNYQPQHF TGTGCCAGCAGCCAAGGGACAGGCAATTATCAGCCCCAGCATTTT
TRBD1 TRBJ2-5 NA TRBV7-9 CAMRGTGGFNEQYF TGTGCCATGAGGGGGACAGGGGGTTTCAATGAGCAGTACTTC
NA TRBJ1-2 NA TRBV2 CASSEEQNPFYGYTF TGTGCCAGCAGTGAAGAGCAGAACCCCTTCTATGGCTACACCTTC
NA TRBJ1-2 NA TRBV2 CATQGANYGYTF TGTGCCACCCAGGGAGCTAACTATGGCTACACCTTC
TRBD2 TRBJ2-3 few TRBV7-9 CASSRSGGAGDTQYF TGTGCCAGCAGCCGAAGCGGGGGAGCCGGAGATACGCAGTATTTT
NA TRBJ2-7 many TRBV27 CASSSLGTGFDEQYF TGTGCCAGCAGTTCCCTCGGGACTGGGTTCGACGAGCAGTACTTC
NA TRBJ2-1 few TRBV30 CAWRDLTAYNEQFF TGTGCCTGGAGGGACCTGACGGCCTACAATGAGCAGTTCTTC
NA TRBJ2-7 few TRBV10-3 CAISAGVHDEQYF TGTGCCATCAGTGCTGGGGTTCACGACGAGCAGTACTTC
NA TRBJ1-2 once TRBV10-1 CASSESRLSNYGYTF TGCGCCAGCAGTGAAAGTCGGCTCTCTAACTATGGCTACACCTTC
NA TRBJ1-2 NA TRBV18 CASSPRTDSPGYTF TGTGCCAGCTCACCGAGGACTGACTCTCCTGGCTACACCTTC
NA TRBJ1-1 NA TRBV4-1 CASRREILLNTEAFF TGCGCCAGCAGAAGGGAAATCCTCTTGAACACTGAAGCTTTCTTT
NA TRBJ2-4 few TRBV27 CASARPGSIQYF TGTGCCAGCGCAAGACCGGGAAGCATTCAGTACTTC
NA TRBJ2-3 few TRBV7-9 CASRQRQGTDTQYF TGTGCCAGCAGGCAACGACAGGGCACAGATACGCAGTATTTT
NA TRBJ2-1 few TRBV29-1 CSVEVRPGSFYNEQFF TGCAGCGTTGAAGTACGGCCAGGGTCGTTTTACAATGAGCAGTTCTTC
TRBD2 TRBJ2-3 NA TRBV5-1 CASSQILAGGDTQYF TGCGCCAGCAGCCAAATACTAGCGGGGGGAGATACGCAGTATTTT
TRBD2 TRBJ2-3 NA TRBV12-3/TRBV12-4 CASTKTSGMTDTQYF TGTGCCAGCACCAAGACTAGCGGGATGACAGATACGCAGTATTTT
TRBD2 TRBJ2-1 few TRBV28 CASSPGLNYNEQFF TGTGCCAGCAGTCCGGGACTAAACTACAATGAGCAGTTCTTC
NA TRBJ2-2 NA TRBV5-1 CASSLSLRDYTGELFF TGCGCCAGCAGCTTGAGCCTTAGGGATTACACCGGGGAGCTGTTTTTT
NA TRBJ2-1 few TRBV21-1 CASSPISRDRLYSEQFF TGTGCCAGCAGCCCTATATCCCGGGACAGACTATACAGTGAGCAGTTCTTC
NA TRBJ2-7 NA TRBV20-1 CSGGGRRNYEQYF TGCAGTGGGGGAGGACGGAGGAACTACGAGCAGTACTTC
TRBD1 TRBJ1-6 once TRBV6-1 CASNSGTGNSPLHF TGTGCCAGCAACTCCGGGACAGGGAATTCACCCCTCCACTTT
NA TRBJ2-3 NA TRBV20-1 CSAHPDAGLDTQYF TGCAGTGCCCACCCGGACGCCGGGCTCGATACGCAGTATTTT
NA TRBJ2-7 few TRBV14 CASSQGSFIWQYF TGTGCCAGCAGCCAAGGGTCGTTTATATGGCAGTACTTC
NA TRBJ2-7 NA TRBV27 CASSLSGVEQYF TGTGCCAGCAGTTTATCCGGGGTCGAGCAGTACTTC
TRBD2 TRBJ2-7 few TRBV20-1 CSARATSGGAGWKNEQYF TGCAGTGCTAGAGCCACTAGCGGGGGGGCCGGGTGGAAGAATGAGCAGTACTTC
NA TRBJ1-6 NA TRBV28 CASSLSKVSSPLHF TGTGCCAGCAGTTTGAGTAAAGTCAGTTCACCCCTCCACTTT
NA TRBJ2-7 NA TRBV20-1 CSARGRLQEQYF TGCAGTGCTAGAGGACGGCTACAAGAGCAGTACTTC
NA TRBJ2-5 many TRBV14 CASSQVLGGRLETQYF TGTGCCAGCAGCCAAGTACTTGGCGGCCGCCTAGAGACCCAGTACTTC
TRBD1 TRBJ2-5 NA TRBV11-2 CASSLDPGQATQETQYF TGTGCCAGCAGCTTAGATCCCGGACAGGCCACCCAAGAGACCCAGTACTTC
NA TRBJ1-2 many TRBV27 CASSLSGSYGYTF TGTGCCAGCAGTTTATCCGGCAGCTATGGCTACACCTTC
NA TRBJ2-7 NA TRBV9 CASSVGVGDRRQYF TGTGCCAGCAGCGTAGGGGTCGGGGACCGTAGGCAGTACTTC
NA TRBJ1-5 NA TRBV19 CASSILGDWGNQPQHF TGTGCCAGTAGTATACTCGGGGATTGGGGCAATCAGCCCCAGCATTTT
TRBD2 TRBJ2-3 NA TRBV5-1 CASIAGGPPDTQYF TGCGCCAGCATAGCGGGGGGGCCCCCAGATACGCAGTATTTT
NA TRBJ1-5 NA TRBV27 CASSLNLIQPQHF TGTGCCAGCAGTTTAAACCTGATACAGCCCCAGCATTTT
TRBD2 TRBJ2-3 NA TRBV4-2 CASSPEVAGGTQYF TGTGCCAGCAGCCCCGAGGTAGCGGGAGGTACGCAGTATTTT
TRBD2 TRBJ2-3 few TRBV7-2 CASSFTSGTSDTQYF TGTGCCAGCAGCTTCACTAGCGGGACATCAGATACGCAGTATTTT
NA TRBJ1-1 NA TRBV14 CASSQGTYTEAFF TGTGCCAGCAGCCAAGGAACCTACACTGAAGCTTTCTTT
TRBD2 TRBJ2-1 NA TRBV2 CASTGSGGRGEQFF TGTGCCAGCACCGGTAGCGGGGGCCGTGGTGAGCAGTTCTTC